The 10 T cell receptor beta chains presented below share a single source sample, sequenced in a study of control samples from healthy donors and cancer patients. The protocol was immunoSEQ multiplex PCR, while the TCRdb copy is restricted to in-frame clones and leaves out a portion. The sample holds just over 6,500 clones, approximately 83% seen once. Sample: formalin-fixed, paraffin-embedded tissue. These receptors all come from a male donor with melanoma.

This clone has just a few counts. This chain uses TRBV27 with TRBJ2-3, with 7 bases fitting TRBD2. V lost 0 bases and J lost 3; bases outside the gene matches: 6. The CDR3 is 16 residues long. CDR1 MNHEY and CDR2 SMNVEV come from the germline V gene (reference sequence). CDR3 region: CASSLSYGRLTDTQYF. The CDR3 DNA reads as TGTGCCAGCAGTTTATCGTACGGGAGGCTGACAGATACGCAGTATTTT.

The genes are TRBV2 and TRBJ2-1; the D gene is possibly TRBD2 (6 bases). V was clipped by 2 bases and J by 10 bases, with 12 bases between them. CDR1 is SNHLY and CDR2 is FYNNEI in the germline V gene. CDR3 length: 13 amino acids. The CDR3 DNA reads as TGTGCCAGCAGTGAAAGGCTAGCGTCCGAGCAGTTCTTC. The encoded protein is CASSERLASEQFF.

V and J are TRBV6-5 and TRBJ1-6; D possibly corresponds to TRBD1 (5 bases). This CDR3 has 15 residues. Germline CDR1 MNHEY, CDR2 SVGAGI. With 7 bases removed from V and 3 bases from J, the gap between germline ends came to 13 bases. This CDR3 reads CASTIGAVYNSPLHF. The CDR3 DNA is TGTGCCAGCACCATAGGGGCGGTCTATAATTCACCCCTCCACTTT.

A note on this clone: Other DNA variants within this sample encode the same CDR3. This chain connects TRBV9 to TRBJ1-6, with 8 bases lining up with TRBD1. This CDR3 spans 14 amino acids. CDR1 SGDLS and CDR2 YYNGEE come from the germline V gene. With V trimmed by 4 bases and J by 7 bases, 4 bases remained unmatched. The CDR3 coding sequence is TGTGCCAGCAGCCCGAGGACAGGGAATTCACCCCTCCACTTT. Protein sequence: CASSPRTGNSPLHF.

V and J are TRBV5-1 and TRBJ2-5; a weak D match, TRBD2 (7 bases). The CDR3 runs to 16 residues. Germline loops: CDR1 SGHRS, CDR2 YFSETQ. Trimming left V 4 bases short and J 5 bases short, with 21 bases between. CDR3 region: CASSPGGHRVGETQYF. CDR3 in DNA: TGCGCCAGCAGCCCGGGAGGCCACAGGGTGGGGGAGACCCAGTACTTC.

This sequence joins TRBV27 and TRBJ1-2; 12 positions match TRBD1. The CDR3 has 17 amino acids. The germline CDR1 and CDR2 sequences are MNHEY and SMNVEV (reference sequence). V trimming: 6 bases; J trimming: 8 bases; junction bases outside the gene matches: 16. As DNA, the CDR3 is TGTGCCAGCAGAACCAGGGCACCGGGACAGGGGGCTTGGGGCTACACCTTC. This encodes CASRTRAPGQGAWGYTF.

CDR3 in amino acids: CASSAGRENTEAFF. In DNA, the CDR3 is TGTGCCAGCAGCGCCGGACGGGAGAACACTGAAGCTTTCTTT. The chain combines TRBV7-9 with TRBJ1-1; no clear D. CDR3 length: 14 residues. Per the germline V gene, CDR1 is SEHNR and CDR2 is FQNEAQ (reference sequence). With 5 bases removed from V and 1 base from J, the gap between germline ends came to 11 bases.

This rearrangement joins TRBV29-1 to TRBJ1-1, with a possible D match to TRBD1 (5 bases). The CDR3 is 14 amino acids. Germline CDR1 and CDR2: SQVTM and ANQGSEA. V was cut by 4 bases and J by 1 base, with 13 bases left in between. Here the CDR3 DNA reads TGCAGCGTTGTATCGGCAGGGAAGAACACTGAAGCTTTCTTT. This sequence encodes CSVVSAGKNTEAFF. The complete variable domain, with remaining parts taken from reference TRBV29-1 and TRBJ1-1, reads SAVISQKPSRDICQRGTSLTIQCQVDSQVTMMFWYRQQPGQSLTLIATANQGSEATYESGFVIDKFPISRPNLTFSTLTVSNMSPEDSSIYLCSVVSAGKNTEAFFGQGTRLTVV.

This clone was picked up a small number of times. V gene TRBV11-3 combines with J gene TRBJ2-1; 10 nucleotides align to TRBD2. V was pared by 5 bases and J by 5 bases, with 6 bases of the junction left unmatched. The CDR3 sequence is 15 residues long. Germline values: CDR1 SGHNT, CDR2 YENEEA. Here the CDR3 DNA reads TGTGCCAGCAGCCGCGGACTAGCGGCGCACAATGAGCAGTTCTTC. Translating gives CASSRGLAAHNEQFF.

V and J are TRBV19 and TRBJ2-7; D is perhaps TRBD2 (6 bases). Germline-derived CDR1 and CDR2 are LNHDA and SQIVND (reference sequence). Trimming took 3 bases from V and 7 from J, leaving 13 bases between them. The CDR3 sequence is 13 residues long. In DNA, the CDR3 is TGTGCCAGTAGTATCGGGACTGCACGAGAGCAGTACTTC. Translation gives CASSIGTAREQYF.